What follows describes a single T cell receptor beta chain. At least ten counts were recorded for this clonotype. Its antigen is unknown. Base qualities are missing; no much larger clone stands one base away. Graves' hyperthyroidism was defined as stable when no progression to ophthalmopathy occurred over 18 months of follow-up. Hyperthyroidism patients were newly diagnosed, had a disease duration of under 2 months, and were aged 18 to 65 years. The study excluded patients with uncontrolled infections, other autoimmune diseases, pregnancy or lactation. Clinical symptoms, serum thyroxine and TRAb, thyroid ultrasound, and orbital computed tomography formed the basis for the diagnoses. Ficoll-Paque density gradient centrifugation was used to isolate PBMCs from 9.5 to 10 ml of fresh peripheral blood. Total RNA was extracted with Trizol reagent, and quality was checked on an Agilent 2100 Bioanalyzer. The TCR beta CDR3 regions were amplified from the RNA transcripts. The first round of RT-PCR for the TCR CDR3 was performed with the HTBI primer set and the Qiagen OneStep RT-PCR kit. The libraries were constructed in a second round of multiplex PCR and then size-selected and purified. Sequencing of the libraries was done on an Illumina HiSeq2000 using paired-end 100 bp reads. The study's processing was this. SOAPnuke was used to process the raw data, removing reads that contained adapters or uncalled bases, had a mean Phred below 15, or lacked an exact match to the constant primer or identifier. COPE v1.2.5 was used to merge high-quality paired reads, and clonotypes were defined as unique nucleotide sequences. Clonotypes were aligned to IMGT TRBV, TRBD and TRBJ reference segments using MiTCR v1.1. The analysis included only V-J combinations with a frequency above 0.0001, which together covered more than 98% of the repertoires. The TCS score was defined as the ratio of F50 (clonal expansion) to E x V (chaos), calculated using BLOSUM62-based TCRdist between CDR3 peptides within each V-J. Welch's t-statistics and random forest reduced around 550 V-J features to 13, which were used in a naive Bayes classifier (R e1071). The public reads were run again by TCRdb, first through fastp at Q25 and then through MiXCR, and only productive beta chains were kept. Every distinct CDR3 protein forms one entry, paired with its most common genes and DNA. It is TCRdb's table, rather than the study itself, that gives the V and J calls and clone size. Present in this sample are about 420,000 distinct CDR3 sequences, roughly 15% of which were seen just once. The ten largest clones represent roughly 4.8% of the sample.

This sample stems from a study of T cells in Graves' hyperthyroidism and ophthalmopathy (dated by TCRdb to about 2019). Background on the whole study: Peripheral blood was sampled at the time of initial diagnosis, prior to any treatment. The paper describes TCR Vbeta CDR3 sequencing of more than 120 peripheral blood samples, made up of 43 ophthalmopathy patients, roughly 80 hyperthyroidism patients and around 17 progressor patients. Once sampling was done, hyperthyroidism patients were given methimazole at a starting dose of 30 mg daily, whereas ophthalmopathy patients were given high-dose intravenous methylprednisolone. TCR V-J signatures able to tell the groups apart were searched for in a discovery cohort of 95 or so patients, of whom over 40 had Graves' ophthalmopathy and under 65 had stable Graves' hyperthyroidism. In addition, the study compared T-cell repertoires in thyroid tissue and in blood from over 5 Graves' hyperthyroidism patients. Prospective prediction of ophthalmopathy was tested in an independent validation cohort consisting of roughly 19 hyperthyroidism patients and 15 or so patients who later progressed to ophthalmopathy. The 90 to 100 discovery patients were randomly split 7:3 into training and test sets.

Overall study results and their limits: No statistical method was used to fix the sample size in advance, and group allocation was not hidden from the investigators. Blood samples also contained most of the expanded thyroid clonotypes (frequency above 0.001), which suggests that blood repertoires may reflect thyroid immune responses. In cross-validation, a model built on a 13 V-J signature told ophthalmopathy apart from stable hyperthyroidism with 85% to 90% sensitivity and 81% to 82% specificity, and in testing the same model reached 80%/75%. During validation, the model predicted progression to ophthalmopathy a median of around 6 months ahead of onset, with approximately 71% sensitivity and about 75% specificity.

This TCR was recovered from a woman between 18 and 29 years old with Graves' hyperthyroidism. The sample was blood.

The nucleotide sequence reads TGTGCCAGCGCAACCGGGAGCAGGGATACGCAGTATTTT. It specifies CASATGSRDTQYF. The sequence joins TRBV13 to TRBJ2-3; TRBD2 is possibly the D segment (6 matching bases). Taken from cysteine to phenylalanine, the CDR3 has 13 residues. CDR3 DNA only is kept here, 39 bases in frame from base 1. The junction shows trimming of 8 bases on V and 6 bases on J, plus 15 bases between the germline ends. The germline V gene encodes CDR1 PRHDT and CDR2 FYEKMQ (reference sequence).